One and the same sample provided the 22 T cell receptor beta chains below, sequenced in a study of regulatory T cells in long-lasting Graves disease. Researchers made TCR beta libraries by using iRepertoire HTBI primers and running Arm-PCR on CDR3 regions. TCRdb called the multiplex PCR reads again in MiXCR, with one record for every CDR3 protein. The sample carries under 300,000 distinct CDR3 sequences, about 17% recorded once. Stated time point: newly diagnosed GD, antithyroid drugs for less than 3 months. PBMCs provided the RNA from which the TCR library was made. The specimen comprised peripheral blood mononuclear cells (PBMCs), sampled at new diagnosis, from a patient treated with antithyroid drugs. The receptors here all came from a female donor with Graves disease.

This clonotype was observed a handful of times. The chain uses TRBV20-1 and TRBJ2-5; 11 bases agree with TRBD2. This CDR3 region has 15 residues. J lost 5 bases, V lost 0 bases, and 5 bases had no gene match. The germline V gene encodes CDR1 DFQATT and CDR2 SNEGSKA (reference sequence). Written as DNA, the CDR3 is TGCAGTGCTAGAGATGGTAGCGGGAGGGGTGAGACCCAGTACTTC. Its protein product is CSARDGSGRGETQYF.

Notes on this clonotype: A read error may explain this, as a much larger clone is one base away. The CDR3 nucleotides are TGTGCCAGCAGCCAAGGGGGACAGGGGAGCTATGGCTACACCTTC. This translates into CASSQGGQGSYGYTF. The genes are TRBV2 and TRBJ1-2; TRBD1 matches 10 bases. V was clipped by 6 bases and J by 4 bases; unmatched bases: 8. This CDR3 has 15 residues. Germline assignment: CDR1 SNHLY and CDR2 FYNNEI.

This clonotype was detected many times. This chain uses TRBV11-2 with TRBJ2-1; D is possibly TRBD1 (5 bases). Germline loops: CDR1 SGHAT, CDR2 FQNNGV. With 8 bases removed from V and 4 bases from J, the gap between germline ends came to 15 bases. CDR3 length: 14 amino acids. The CDR3 bases are TGTGCCAGCCGACAGCTTAATTTTTACAATGAGCAGTTCTTC. Protein: CASRQLNFYNEQFF.

This clonotype was found many times. The rearrangement joins TRBV19 to TRBJ2-3, with unresolved D. Trimming stripped 3 bases from V and 3 bases from J, with 7 bases between. CDR1 is LNHDA and CDR2 is SQIVND in the germline V gene (reference sequence). This CDR3 comprises 13 residues. The CDR3 is CASSMQLTDTQYF. The CDR3 DNA sequence: TGTGCCAGTAGTATGCAGCTTACAGATACGCAGTATTTT.

This clonotype was detected ten times or more. This chain links TRBV20-1 with TRBJ2-3; D is uncertain. The CDR3 is 12 residues long. Germline CDR1 reads DFQATT; CDR2 reads SNEGSKA (reference sequence). V was trimmed by 3 bases and J by 8 bases, leaving 12 bases between them. The DNA of the CDR3 is TGCAGTGCTAGGGGGATCTTAGCTACGCAGTATTTT. The encoded protein is CSARGILATQYF.

This clonotype was recorded at least ten times. V usage is TRBV18 and J usage is TRBJ2-1; 16 bases are a match to TRBD2. This CDR3 region has 18 residues. Germline V gene lookup returns CDR1 KGHSH and CDR2 LQKENI. V lost 0 bases to trimming and J lost 4 bases; unmatched junction nucleotides: 3. CDR3 in DNA: TGTGCCAGCTCACCACCGGGACTAGCGGGAGGGCAGTACAATGAGCAGTTCTTC. Its protein product is CASSPPGLAGGQYNEQFF.

The V gene is TRBV12-3 or TRBV12-4, the J gene TRBJ1-4; 7 positions agree with TRBD1. Trimming removed 1 base from V and 7 bases from J; junction bases left unmatched: 3. This CDR3 is built from 14 residues. As DNA, the CDR3 is TGTGCCAGCAGTTTAGGGACAGGTTTTGAAAAACTGTTTTTT. It translates to CASSLGTGFEKLFF.

This clonotype has a count of ten or more. J is TRBJ2-1 and V is TRBV2, with D possibly TRBD2 on 6 matching bases. The CDR3 loop spans 13 amino acids. V was shortened by 7 bases and J by 5 bases, with 12 bases between the two germline ends. Germline-derived CDR1 and CDR2 are SNHLY and FYNNEI. The CDR3 region has the DNA TGTGCCAGCAATAGCGGTCGTCACAATGAGCAGTTCTTC. Its translation is CASNSGRHNEQFF.

This clonotype was observed many times. The V call is TRBV28, the J call TRBJ2-7, with 15 positions matching TRBD2. Trimming removed 6 bases from V and 5 bases from J; junction bases left unmatched: 5. This CDR3 region has 15 residues. The V gene's germline CDR1 is MDHEN and CDR2 SYDVKM. CDR3: CASSPGTSGRNEQYF. The CDR3 DNA reads TGTGCCAGCAGCCCCGGGACTAGCGGGAGGAACGAGCAGTACTTC.

The sample holds many counts of this clonotype. The chain employs TRBV7-9 and TRBJ1-1; D not certain. Deletions cut 5 bases from V and 0 bases from J, with 13 bases between. The CDR3 runs 15 residues. In germline, CDR1 is SEHNR, CDR2 FQNEAQ (reference sequence). In DNA form, the CDR3 reads TGTGCCAGCAGCCGCAGCCTACCCATGAACACTGAAGCTTTCTTT. It translates to CASSRSLPMNTEAFF.

Ten or more counts support this clonotype. The gene calls are TRBV4-2 and TRBJ2-5; D might be TRBD2 (6 bases). Per germline, CDR1 LGHNA and CDR2 YNFKEQ. The CDR3 is 15 residues long. Trimming stripped 0 bases from V and 0 bases from J, with 8 bases between. The CDR3 coding sequence is TGTGCCAGCAGCCAAGAGCCTAGCGACCAAGAGACCCAGTACTTC. Residues: CASSQEPSDQETQYF.

The sample holds many counts of this clonotype. V and J are TRBV18 and TRBJ2-3; TRBD1 matches at 7 bases. The V gene's germline CDR1 is KGHSH and CDR2 LQKENI. The CDR3 runs to 16 residues. V trimming: 1 base; J trimming: 0 bases; junction bases outside the gene matches: 4. In nucleotides, the CDR3 is TGTGCCAGCTCACCACGGGACAGTTATAGCACAGATACGCAGTATTTT. This encodes CASSPRDSYSTDTQYF.

In its sample, this clonotype was seen many times. The genes are TRBV10-2 and TRBJ2-5; D not resolved. The V end lost 2 bases, the J end lost 5 bases, and 6 bases lay between the germline ends. In germline, CDR1 is WSHSY, CDR2 SAAADI. This CDR3 contains 12 residues. In DNA form, the CDR3 reads TGCGCCAGCAGTGAGGTTAAGGAGACCCAGTACTTC. Translating gives CASSEVKETQYF.

This clonotype was recorded a few times. The chain links TRBV13 to TRBJ1-5; no clear D. The germline CDR1 and CDR2 sequences are PRHDT and FYEKMQ (reference sequence). The CDR3 sequence is 13 residues long. Trimming removed 5 bases from V and 5 bases from J, with 10 bases in between. The CDR3 loop is CASSLNADQPQHF. CDR3 nucleotides: TGTGCCAGCAGCCTAAATGCGGATCAGCCCCAGCATTTT.

As to this clonotype: It differs at one base from a far larger clone, so likely a read error. The chain couples TRBV12-3 or TRBV12-4 to TRBJ2-3, with TRBD2 matching 11 bases. This CDR3 spans 18 amino acids. V gave up 5 bases and J gave up 5 bases; unmatched junction bases: 15. The CDR3 DNA follows: TGTGCCAGCAGTAGCTTATCGGGACTAGCGGTGGGTAGAGATACGCAGTATTTT. Its protein is CASSSLSGLAVGRDTQYF.

There are many counts of this clonotype. This chain links TRBV28 with TRBJ1-1; no clear D. Trimming removed 5 bases from V and 7 bases from J, with 11 bases in between. Germline CDR1 reads MDHEN; CDR2 reads SYDVKM. The CDR3 consists of 12 residues. This chain's CDR3 is CASSLLRLEAFF. The CDR3, as DNA: TGTGCCAGCAGTCTCCTCAGGCTTGAAGCTTTCTTT.

This clonotype was seen only a few times. This sequence joins TRBV24-1 and TRBJ2-7; D ambiguous. V was clipped by 4 bases and J by 8 bases, with 11 bases between them. The CDR3 extends over 12 amino acids. Germline loops: CDR1 KGHDR, CDR2 SFDVKD. The CDR3 region is CATSDHAYQQYF. The CDR3 nucleotides are TGTGCCACCAGTGACCACGCCTATCAGCAGTACTTC.

Here the CDR3 DNA reads TGCGCCAGCAGCCCCGGACAGGGCCCAAGCAATGAGCAGTTCTTC. As protein: CASSPGQGPSNEQFF. The V and J genes are TRBV4-1 and TRBJ2-1; the match to TRBD1 covers 8 bases. Per the germline V gene, CDR1 is MGHRA and CDR2 is YSYEKL. V trimming: 4 bases; J trimming: 6 bases; junction bases outside the gene matches: 8. This CDR3 spans 15 amino acids.

The CDR3 DNA is TGCAGCGTTAGTAAACAGGTTGAGGAAAAACTGTTTTTT. Its protein is CSVSKQVEEKLFF. The rearrangement joins TRBV29-1 to TRBJ1-4; a possible D gene is TRBD1 (5 bases). The germline CDR1 and CDR2 sequences are SQVTM and ANQGSEA. The V and J ends lost 5 bases and 8 bases respectively, with 15 bases between them. The CDR3 covers 13 residues.

This clonotype was seen more than once but under ten times. The chain uses TRBV7-9 and TRBJ1-1; D perhaps matches TRBD1 (6 bases). Looked up from germline, CDR1 is SEHNR and CDR2 is FQNEAQ (reference sequence). CDR3 size: 14 residues. V was pared by 5 bases and J by 5 bases, with 15 bases between. CDR3 in amino acids: CASSPTGLGTEAFF. In nucleotides, the CDR3 is TGTGCCAGCAGCCCGACAGGACTTGGGACTGAAGCTTTCTTT. The entire variable domain, with the rest obtained from reference TRBV7-9 and TRBJ1-1, is as follows: DTGVSQNPRHKITKRGQNVTFRCDPISEHNRLYWYRQTLGQGPEFLTYFQNEAQLEKSRLLSDRFSAERPKGSFSTLEIQRTEQGDSAMYLCASSPTGLGTEAFFGQGTRLTVV.

The chain uses TRBV4-3 and TRBJ2-2; 7 nucleotides agree with TRBD2. The CDR3 totals 17 residues. The germline V gene encodes CDR1 LGHNA and CDR2 YSLEER. V dropped 0 bases and J dropped 6; count of bases not matched to a gene: 10. The CDR3 nucleotides are TGCGCCAGCAGCCAAGATAGGGTGGGAGGGACGTCCGGGGAGCTGTTTTTT. Translated, it gives CASSQDRVGGTSGELFF.

This clonotype has ten or more counts. CDR3 protein: CASSYRLAGEADTQYF. The CDR3 DNA sequence: TGCGCCAGCAGCTATAGATTAGCGGGAGAGGCAGATACGCAGTATTTT. The chain uses TRBV5-1 and TRBJ2-3; 9 nucleotides line up with TRBD2. The CDR3 loop spans 16 amino acids. Trimming at V came to 3 bases and at J to 4 bases, leaving 9 bases not matched to a gene. Germline loops: CDR1 SGHRS, CDR2 YFSETQ.